Sequencing of this T cell receptor beta chain was carried out in a study of cytomegalovirus exposure and HLA in healthy donors. In this sample, this clone turned up a few times. PCR amplification relied on 60 Vbeta primers (plus 13 Jbeta primers). Method: immunoSEQ multiplex PCR; TCRdb's copy keeps in-frame clones and lacks some. The profile shows 150,000 to 200,000 clones, around 80% of them singletons. There are 11 residues in the CDR3. Germline V gives CDR1 SNHLY, CDR2 FYNNEI. V was pared by 3 bases and J by 8 bases, with 7 bases between. The TCR originated in a man aged 18 to 29 in good health and CMV-seropositive. The rearrangement links TRBV2 to TRBJ1-1; a possible D gene is TRBD1 (5 bases). Input material: PBMCs. CDR3 in amino acids: CASSEPGEAFF. The CDR3 nucleotides read TGTGCCAGCAGTGAGCCAGGGGAAGCTTTCTTT. Using reference TRBV2 and TRBJ1-1 for the parts outside the CDR3, the full variable domain is EPEVTQTPSHQVTQMGQEVILRCVPISNHLYFYWYRQILGQKVEFLVSFYNNEISEKSEIFDDQFSVERPDGSNFTLKIRSTKLEDSAMYFCASSEPGEAFFGQGTRLTVV.